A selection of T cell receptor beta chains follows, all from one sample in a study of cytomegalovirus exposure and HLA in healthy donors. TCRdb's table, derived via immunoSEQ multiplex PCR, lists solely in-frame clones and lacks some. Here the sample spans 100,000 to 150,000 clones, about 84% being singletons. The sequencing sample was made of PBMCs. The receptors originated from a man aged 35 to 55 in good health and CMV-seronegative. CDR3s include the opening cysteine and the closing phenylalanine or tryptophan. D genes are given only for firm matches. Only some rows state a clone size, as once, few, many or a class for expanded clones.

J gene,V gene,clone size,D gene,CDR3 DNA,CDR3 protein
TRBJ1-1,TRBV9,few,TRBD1,TGTGCCAGCAGCCCGAGGACAGGGAACACTGAAGCTTTCTTT,CASSPRTGNTEAFF
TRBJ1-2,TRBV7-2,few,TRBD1,TGTGCCAGCAGGGGGAAGGGGACAGCGAGTTATGGCTACACCTTC,CASRGKGTASYGYTF
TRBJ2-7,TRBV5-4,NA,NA,TGTGCCAGCAGCTTGGCGGTGACAGAGTCCTACGAGCAGTACTTC,CASSLAVTESYEQYF
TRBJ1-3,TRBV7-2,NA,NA,TGTGCCAGCAGCTTATCGGCGGCAGCTGGAAACACCATATATTTT,CASSLSAAAGNTIYF
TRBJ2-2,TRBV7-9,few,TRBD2,TGTGCCAGCAGCCCGACTAGCGGGGGCACCGGGGAGCTGTTTTTT,CASSPTSGGTGELFF
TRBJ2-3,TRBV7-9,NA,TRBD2,TGTGCCAGCAGCTTTAGCGGGGGGCCTGGCACAGATACGCAGTATTTT,CASSFSGGPGTDTQYF
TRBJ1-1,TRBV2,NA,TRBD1,TGTGCCAGCAGCGCCGGGACAGTTTACACTGAAGCTTTCTTT,CASSAGTVYTEAFF
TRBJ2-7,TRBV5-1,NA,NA,TGCGCCAGCAGGGGGAGCTCCTACGAGCAGTACTTC,CASRGSSYEQYF
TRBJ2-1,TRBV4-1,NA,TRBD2,TGCGCCAGCAGCTCGCGACTAGCCGATAGGCAGTTCTTC,CASSSRLADRQFF
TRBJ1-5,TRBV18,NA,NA,TGTGCCAGCTCACCGAACCGGGATCAGCCCCAGCATTTT,CASSPNRDQPQHF
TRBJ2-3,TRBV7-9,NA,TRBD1,TGTGCCAGCACCTCCGACAGGGGGCCAGATACGCAGTATTTT,CASTSDRGPDTQYF
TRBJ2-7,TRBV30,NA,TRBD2,TGTGCCTGGAGTCGGGGGGGAAACTCCTACGAGCAGTACTTC,CAWSRGGNSYEQYF
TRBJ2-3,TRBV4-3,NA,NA,TGCGCCAGCAGCCAAGATGGCTCAGATACGCAGTATTTT,CASSQDGSDTQYF
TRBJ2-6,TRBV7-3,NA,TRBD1,TGTGCCAGCAGCCCCGTGACAGGGTCGAGTTACTCTGGGGCCAACGTCCTGACTTTC,CASSPVTGSSYSGANVLTF
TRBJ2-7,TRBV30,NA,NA,TGTGCCTGGAGTTTCGGGGACTCAACCTACGAGCAGTACTTC,CAWSFGDSTYEQYF
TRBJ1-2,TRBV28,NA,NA,TGTGCCAGCAGTTTCGGGGGGTCTACTAACTATGGCTACACCTTC,CASSFGGSTNYGYTF
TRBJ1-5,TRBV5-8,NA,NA,TGTGCCAGCAGCTCCTGGACACCAGCCCTCAATCAGCCCCAGCATTTT,CASSSWTPALNQPQHF
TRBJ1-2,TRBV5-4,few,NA,TGTGCCAGCAGCTTGCAGGAGGCGAATGGCTACACCTTC,CASSLQEANGYTF
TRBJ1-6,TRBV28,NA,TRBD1,TGTGCCAGCAGTGTGGACAGGAGACAATATTCACCCCTCCACTTT,CASSVDRRQYSPLHF
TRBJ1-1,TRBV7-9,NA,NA,TGTTCCAGCAGCTCTACAGGGGAAGCTTTCTTT,CSSSSTGEAFF
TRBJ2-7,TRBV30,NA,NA,TGTGCCTGGAGTGGAGGAGCCTACGAGCAGTACTTC,CAWSGGAYEQYF
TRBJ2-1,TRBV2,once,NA,TGTGCCAGCAGTGGCTTAGCGGAAGTATACAATGAGCAGTTCTTC,CASSGLAEVYNEQFF
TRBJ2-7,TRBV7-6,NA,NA,TGTGCCAGCAGCGTGCGGGACGGACCCTACGAGCAGTACTTC,CASSVRDGPYEQYF
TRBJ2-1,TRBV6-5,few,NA,TGTGCCAGCAGTTACCAAGGGAGCTCCTACAATGAGCAGTTCTTC,CASSYQGSSYNEQFF
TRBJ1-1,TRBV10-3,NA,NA,TGTGCCATCAGATCAGGAAAGGAAATGAACACTGAAGCTTTCTTT,CAIRSGKEMNTEAFF
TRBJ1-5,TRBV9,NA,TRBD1,TGTGCCAGCAGCCCGGGACAGAGCAATCAGCCCCAGCATTTT,CASSPGQSNQPQHF
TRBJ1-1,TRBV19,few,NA,TGTGCCAGTAGTGTGGGCTTAAACACTGAAGCTTTCTTT,CASSVGLNTEAFF
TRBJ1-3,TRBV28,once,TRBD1,TGTGCCAGCAGTCCGGGACAGACTAACTCTGGAAACACCATATATTTT,CASSPGQTNSGNTIYF
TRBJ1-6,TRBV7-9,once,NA,TGTGCCAGCAGCATGGACAAGGCGGGATCTTCACCCCTCCACTTT,CASSMDKAGSSPLHF
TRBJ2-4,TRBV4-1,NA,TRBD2,TGCGCCAGCAGCCAATGGGGACTAGCAGCCAAAAACATTCAGTACTTC,CASSQWGLAAKNIQYF
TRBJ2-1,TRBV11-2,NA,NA,TGTGCCAGCAGCTCCCCCCTTGGAACGAGGTACAATGAGCAGTTCTTC,CASSSPLGTRYNEQFF
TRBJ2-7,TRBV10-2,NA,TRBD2,TGCGCCAGCAGCGGGACTAGTCGGTCCTACGAGCAGTACTTC,CASSGTSRSYEQYF
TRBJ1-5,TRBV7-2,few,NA,TGTGCCAGCAGCTTTGCCCTGAACTCGGCCCAGCATTTT,CASSFALNSAQHF
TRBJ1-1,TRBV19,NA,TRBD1,TGTGCCACTAACAGGGGGGGGGACACTGAAGCTTTCTTT,CATNRGGDTEAFF
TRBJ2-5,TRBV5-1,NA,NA,TGCGCCAGCAGCTTGGTTGTCCGAGAGACCCAGTACTTC,CASSLVVRETQYF
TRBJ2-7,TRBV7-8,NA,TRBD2,TGTGCCAGCAGCTTAATCTCGGCGGGGGGATCAGCCTACGAGCAGTACTTC,CASSLISAGGSAYEQYF
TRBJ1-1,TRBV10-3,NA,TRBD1,TGTGCCATCAGTGATAGGGACAGCGGAGAAGCTTTCTTT,CAISDRDSGEAFF
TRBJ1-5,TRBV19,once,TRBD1,TGTGCCAGTAGACGGACAGGGAATGGCAATCAGCCCCAGCATTTT,CASRRTGNGNQPQHF
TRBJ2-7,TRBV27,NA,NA,TGTGCCAGCAGTTTGGGGACTGCATCCTACGAGCAGTACTTC,CASSLGTASYEQYF
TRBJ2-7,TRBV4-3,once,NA,TGCGCCAGCAGCCAGGTATACGGCGGGGAATACGAGCAGTACTTC,CASSQVYGGEYEQYF
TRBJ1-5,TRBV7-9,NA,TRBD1,TGTGCCAGCAGCTTAGCGGGGACAGGCCCCCAGCATTTT,CASSLAGTGPQHF
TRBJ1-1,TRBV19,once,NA,TGTGCCAGTAGTATAGCGAGCAGCAGGCTGAACACTGAAGCTTTCTTT,CASSIASSRLNTEAFF
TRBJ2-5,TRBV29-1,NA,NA,TGCAGCGTCGCCGAGGAGACCCAGTACTTC,CSVAEETQYF